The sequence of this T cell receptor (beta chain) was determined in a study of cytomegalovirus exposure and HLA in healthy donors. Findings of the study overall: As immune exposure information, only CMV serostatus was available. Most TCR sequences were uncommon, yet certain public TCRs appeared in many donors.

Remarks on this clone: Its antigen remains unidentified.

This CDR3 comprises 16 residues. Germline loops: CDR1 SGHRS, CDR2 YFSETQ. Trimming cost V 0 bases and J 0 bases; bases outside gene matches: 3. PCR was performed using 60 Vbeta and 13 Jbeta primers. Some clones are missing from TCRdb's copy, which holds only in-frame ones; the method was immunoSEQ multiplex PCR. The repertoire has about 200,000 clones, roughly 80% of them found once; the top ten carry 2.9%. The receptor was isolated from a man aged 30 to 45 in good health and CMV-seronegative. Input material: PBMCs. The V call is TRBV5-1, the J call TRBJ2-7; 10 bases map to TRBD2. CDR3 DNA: TGCGCCAGCAGCTTGGCAGCGGGGGGGATCTCCTACGAGCAGTACTTC. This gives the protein CASSLAAGGISYEQYF.